These 15 T cell receptor beta chains share one sample of origin, sequenced in a study of cytomegalovirus exposure and HLA in healthy donors. Profiling relied on immunoSEQ multiplex PCR, and the TCRdb table lists in-frame clones only, not all of them. Among some 240,000 clones listed, 87% were seen once. The sample was PBMCs. The origin of the receptors is a woman younger than 30 in good health and CMV-seropositive.

The chain combines TRBV4-1 with TRBJ2-1; 8 bases agree with TRBD2. V lost 0 bases to trimming and J lost 3 bases; unmatched junction nucleotides: 16. Germline V gene sequence: CDR1 MGHRA, CDR2 YSYEKL. CDR3 length: 20 amino acids. As DNA, the CDR3 is TGCGCCAGCAGCCAAGAGAGGCAGCGGGGGACCGACCTTCTCTACAATGAGCAGTTCTTC. As protein: CASSQERQRGTDLLYNEQFF.

The chain carries TRBV5-4 and TRBJ2-7; the D gene is possibly TRBD2 (5 bases). Trimming took 4 bases from V and 3 from J, leaving 11 bases between them. The CDR3 spans 13 residues. Per germline, CDR1 SGHNT and CDR2 YYREEE (reference sequence). CDR3 sequence reads: CASSPYTSYEQYF. The CDR3, as DNA: TGTGCCAGCAGCCCCTACACTAGCTACGAGCAGTACTTC.

The rearrangement links TRBV2 to TRBJ1-2, with 8 bases matching TRBD1. The CDR3 runs 14 residues. Germline V CDR1 and CDR2: SNHLY, FYNNEI. J was trimmed by 5 bases and V by 7 bases; bases with no gene match: 9. CDR3 sequence: CASNFLTGGYGYTF. For the CDR3, the DNA is TGTGCCAGCAATTTCTTAACAGGGGGATATGGCTACACCTTC.

The rearrangement joins TRBV9 to TRBJ2-7; TRBD1 matches at 7 bases. V lost 1 base to trimming and J lost 5 bases; unmatched junction nucleotides: 15. Per germline, CDR1 SGDLS and CDR2 YYNGEE. The CDR3 is 17 amino acids. The CDR3 region has the DNA TGTGCCAGCAGCGTAACAGATAACCGACAGGGTAAGAACGAGCAGTACTTC. Amino acid sequence: CASSVTDNRQGKNEQYF. The full variable domain, its missing parts supplied by reference TRBV9 and TRBJ2-7, is DSGVTQTPKHLITATGQRVTLRCSPRSGDLSVYWYQQSLDQGLQFLIQYYNGEERAKGNILERFSAQQFPDLHSELNLSSLELGDSALYFCASSVTDNRQGKNEQYFGPGTRLTVT.

The rearrangement uses TRBV19 and TRBJ1-1, with 9 bases fitting TRBD1. Germline CDR1 and CDR2: LNHDA and SQIVND (reference sequence). The V gene end was trimmed by 5 bases and the J gene end by 3 bases; junction bases not matched to a gene: 4. The CDR3 has 14 amino acids. The CDR3 DNA is TGTGCCAGTAGTGCCTGGGACAGGGACACTGAAGCTTTCTTT. Its protein is CASSAWDRDTEAFF.

This chain links TRBV6-4 with TRBJ2-7; no clear D. This CDR3 has 13 amino acids. Between the trimmed V and J ends, which lost 5 bases and 6 bases, there was a span of 14 bases. Germline CDR1 is MRHNA and CDR2 is SNTAGT. Written as DNA, the CDR3 is TGTGCCAGCAGTCTAATCCCAGGTAGCGAGCAGTACTTC. Translated, it gives CASSLIPGSEQYF.

About this clone: This sample also contains other DNA sequences that code for the same CDR3. The V gene is TRBV28, the J gene TRBJ2-7, with unresolved D. Germline-derived CDR1 and CDR2 are MDHEN and SYDVKM. The V end lost 3 bases, the J end lost 4 bases, and 7 bases lay between the germline ends. This CDR3 contains 12 residues. The CDR3 loop reads CASSFGWYEQYF. The CDR3 region has the DNA TGTGCCAGCAGTTTCGGTTGGTACGAGCAGTACTTC. Using reference TRBV28 and TRBJ2-7 for the parts outside the CDR3, the full variable domain is DVKVTQSSRYLVKRTGEKVFLECVQDMDHENMFWYRQDPGLGLRLIYFSYDVKMKEKGDIPEGYSVSREKKERFSLILESASTNQTSMYLCASSFGWYEQYFGPGTRLTVT.

This chain links TRBV27 with TRBJ2-7, with 7 bases matching TRBD1. Unmatched junction bases numbered 11, after V lost 5 bases and J lost 4 bases. Germline values: CDR1 MNHEY, CDR2 SMNVEV (reference sequence). The CDR3 totals 15 residues. The CDR3 DNA reads TGTGCCAGCAGTCCGGACCTGACAGGGTGGTACGAGCAGTACTTC. This translates into CASSPDLTGWYEQYF.

The chain has TRBV21-1 and TRBJ2-7; the table's D gene call, TRBD2, was not cross checked with the DNA. TRBV21-1 is classified as a pseudogene. This CDR3 has 13 residues. The CDR3 sequence is CASSKVGWYEQYF. CDR3 nucleotide sequence: TGTGCCAGCAGCAAAGTCGGTTGGTACGAGCAGTACTTC.

The chain combines TRBV9 with TRBJ2-1, with D possibly TRBD1 on 5 matching bases. Trimming removed 4 bases from V and 7 bases from J, with 21 bases in between. Germline V gives CDR1 SGDLS, CDR2 YYNGEE. This CDR3 region has 16 residues. The chain's CDR3 is CASSFGRPPRTNEQFF. DNA for the CDR3: TGTGCCAGCAGCTTCGGCCGGCCTCCCAGGACAAATGAGCAGTTCTTC.

This sequence joins TRBV27 and TRBJ2-3; D not resolved. The CDR3 has 13 residues. With 6 bases removed from V and 3 bases from J, the gap between germline ends came to 10 bases. Per the germline V gene, CDR1 is MNHEY and CDR2 is SMNVEV (reference sequence). CDR3 region: CASSRLRTDTQYF. The CDR3 nucleotides are TGTGCCAGCAGCCGCCTACGAACAGATACGCAGTATTTT.

This chain links TRBV27 with TRBJ1-1, with D tentatively TRBD1 (6 bases). Germline loops: CDR1 MNHEY, CDR2 SMNVEV (reference sequence). V dropped 5 bases and J dropped 8 bases, with 12 bases sitting between them. The CDR3 has 12 amino acids. The CDR3 sequence: CASSATQGEAFF. The DNA for the CDR3 is TGTGCCAGCAGTGCTACCCAGGGGGAAGCTTTCTTT.

In its sample, this clone was seen once. CDR3 nucleotide sequence: TGTGCCAGCAGCTTGGCCGCGGGGAGGGGCGAGCAGTACTTC. Its protein is CASSLAAGRGEQYF. This rearrangement joins TRBV5-5 to TRBJ2-7, with 7 bases that match TRBD2. Germline V gene data show CDR1 as SGHKS and CDR2 as YYEKEE (reference sequence). There are 14 residues in the CDR3. After removal of 0 bases from V and 6 bases from J, the junction contained 6 bases not matched to a gene. Full variable domain (outside the CDR3, taken from reference TRBV5-5 and TRBJ2-7): DAGVTQSPTHLIKTRGQQVTLRCSPISGHKSVSWYQQVLGQGPQFIFQYYEKEERGRGNFPDRFSARQFPNYSSELNVNALLLGDSALYLCASSLAAGRGEQYFGPGTRLTVT.

This chain connects TRBV9 to TRBJ2-1, with 9 bases fitting TRBD2. CDR3 length: 21 residues. The junction had 23 bases not matched to a gene; V was cut back by 4 bases and J by 3 bases. CDR1 and CDR2 from the germline V gene are SGDLS and YYNGEE. The CDR3 loop is CASSTPDIGASGVVGYNEQFF. For the CDR3, the DNA is TGTGCCAGCAGCACCCCAGATATAGGAGCTAGCGGGGTGGTGGGCTACAATGAGCAGTTCTTC.

The rearrangement joins TRBV29-1 to TRBJ2-5; 9 nucleotides line up with TRBD2. The V gene's germline CDR1 is SQVTM and CDR2 ANQGSEA. This CDR3 contains 15 residues. The V and J ends lost 1 base and 4 bases, in that order; junction bases with no gene match: 7. CDR3 loop: CSVEGLSGSRETQYF. CDR3 bases: TGCAGCGTTGAAGGACTTAGCGGGAGTCGAGAGACCCAGTACTTC. Combining the CDR3 with reference TRBV29-1 and TRBJ2-5 gives the whole variable domain SAVISQKPSRDICQRGTSLTIQCQVDSQVTMMFWYRQQPGQSLTLIATANQGSEATYESGFVIDKFPISRPNLTFSTLTVSNMSPEDSSIYLCSVEGLSGSRETQYFGPGTRLLVL.